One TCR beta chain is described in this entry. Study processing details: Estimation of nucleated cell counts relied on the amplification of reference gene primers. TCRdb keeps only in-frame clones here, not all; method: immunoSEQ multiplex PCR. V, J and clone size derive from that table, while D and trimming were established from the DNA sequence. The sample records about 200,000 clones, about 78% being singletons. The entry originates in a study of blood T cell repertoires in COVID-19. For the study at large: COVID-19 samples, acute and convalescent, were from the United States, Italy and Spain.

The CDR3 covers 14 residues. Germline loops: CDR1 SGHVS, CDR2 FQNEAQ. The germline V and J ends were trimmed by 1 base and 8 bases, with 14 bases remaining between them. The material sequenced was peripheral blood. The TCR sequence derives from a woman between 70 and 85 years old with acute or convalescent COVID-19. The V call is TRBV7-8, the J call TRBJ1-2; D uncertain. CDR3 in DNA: TGTGCCAGCAGCTTAGGGGTGGTGGGTAGCGGCTACACCTTC. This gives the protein CASSLGVVGSGYTF.